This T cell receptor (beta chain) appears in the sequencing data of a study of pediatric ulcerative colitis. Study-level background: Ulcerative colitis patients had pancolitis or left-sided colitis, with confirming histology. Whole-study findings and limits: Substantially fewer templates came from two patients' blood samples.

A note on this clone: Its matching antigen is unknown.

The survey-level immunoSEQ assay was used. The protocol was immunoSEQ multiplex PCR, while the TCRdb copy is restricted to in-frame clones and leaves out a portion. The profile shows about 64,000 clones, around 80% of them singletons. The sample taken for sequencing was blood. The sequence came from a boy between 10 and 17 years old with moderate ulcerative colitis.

CDR3 sequence reads: CASSSPMGDLAGDTQYF. As DNA, the CDR3 is TGTGCCAGCAGCTCCCCCATGGGAGACTTGGCCGGGGATACGCAGTATTTT. The chain recombines TRBV7-9 with TRBJ2-3, with D possibly matching TRBD2 (5 bases). V shed 4 bases and J shed 6 bases, with 23 bases lying between them. CDR3 length equals 17 residues. Germline values: CDR1 SEHNR, CDR2 FQNEAQ (reference sequence).